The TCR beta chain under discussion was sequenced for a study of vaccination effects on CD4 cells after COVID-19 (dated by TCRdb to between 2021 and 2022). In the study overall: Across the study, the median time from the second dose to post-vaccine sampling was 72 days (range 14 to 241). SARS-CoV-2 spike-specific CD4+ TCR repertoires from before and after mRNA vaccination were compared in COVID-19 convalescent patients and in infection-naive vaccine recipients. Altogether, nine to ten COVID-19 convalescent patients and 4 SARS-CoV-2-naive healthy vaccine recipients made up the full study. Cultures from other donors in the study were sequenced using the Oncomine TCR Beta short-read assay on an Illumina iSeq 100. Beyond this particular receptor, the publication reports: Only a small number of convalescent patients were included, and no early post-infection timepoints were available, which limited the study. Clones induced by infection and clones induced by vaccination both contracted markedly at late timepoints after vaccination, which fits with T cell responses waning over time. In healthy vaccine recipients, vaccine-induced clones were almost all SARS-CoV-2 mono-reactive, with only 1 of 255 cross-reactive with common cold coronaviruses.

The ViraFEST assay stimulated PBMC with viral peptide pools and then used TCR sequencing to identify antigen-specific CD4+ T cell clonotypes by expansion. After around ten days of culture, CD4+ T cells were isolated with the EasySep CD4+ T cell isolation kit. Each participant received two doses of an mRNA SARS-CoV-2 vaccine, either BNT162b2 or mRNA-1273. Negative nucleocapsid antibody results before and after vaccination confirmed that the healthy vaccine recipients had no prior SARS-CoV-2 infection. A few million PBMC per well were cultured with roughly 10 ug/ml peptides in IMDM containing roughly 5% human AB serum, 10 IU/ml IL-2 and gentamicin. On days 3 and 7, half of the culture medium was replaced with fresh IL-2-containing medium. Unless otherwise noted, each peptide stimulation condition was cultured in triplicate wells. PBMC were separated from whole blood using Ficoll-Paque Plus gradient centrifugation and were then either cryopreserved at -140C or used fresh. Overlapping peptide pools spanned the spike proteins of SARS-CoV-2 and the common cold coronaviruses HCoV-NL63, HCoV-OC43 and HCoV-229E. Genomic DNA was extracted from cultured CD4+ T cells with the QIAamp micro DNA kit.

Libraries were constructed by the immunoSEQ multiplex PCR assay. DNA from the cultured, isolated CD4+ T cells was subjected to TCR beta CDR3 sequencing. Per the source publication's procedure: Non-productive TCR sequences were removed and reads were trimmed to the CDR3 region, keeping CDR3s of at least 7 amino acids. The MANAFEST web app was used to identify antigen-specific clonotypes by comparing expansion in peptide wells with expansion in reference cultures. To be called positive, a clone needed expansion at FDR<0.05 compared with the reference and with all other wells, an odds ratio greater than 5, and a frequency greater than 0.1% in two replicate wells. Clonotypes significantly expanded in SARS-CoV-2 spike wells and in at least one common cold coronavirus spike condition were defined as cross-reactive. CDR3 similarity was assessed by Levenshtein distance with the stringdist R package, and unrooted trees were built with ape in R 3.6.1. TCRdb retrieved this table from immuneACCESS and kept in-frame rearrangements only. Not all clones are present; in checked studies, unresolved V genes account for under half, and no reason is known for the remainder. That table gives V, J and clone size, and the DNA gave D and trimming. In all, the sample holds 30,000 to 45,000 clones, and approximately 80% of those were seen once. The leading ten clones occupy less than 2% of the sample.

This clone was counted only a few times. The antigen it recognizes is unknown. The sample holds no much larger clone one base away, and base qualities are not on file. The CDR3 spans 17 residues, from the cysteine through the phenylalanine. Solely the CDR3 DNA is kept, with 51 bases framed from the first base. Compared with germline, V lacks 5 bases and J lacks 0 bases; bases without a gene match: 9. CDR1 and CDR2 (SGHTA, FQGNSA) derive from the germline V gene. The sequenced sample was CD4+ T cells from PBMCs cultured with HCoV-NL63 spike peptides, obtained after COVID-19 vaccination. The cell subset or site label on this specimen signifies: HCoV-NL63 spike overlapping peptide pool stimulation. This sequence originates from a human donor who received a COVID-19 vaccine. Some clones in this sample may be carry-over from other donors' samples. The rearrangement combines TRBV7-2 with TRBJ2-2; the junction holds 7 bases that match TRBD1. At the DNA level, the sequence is TGTGCCAGCAGCCTACGACATCAGGGGGCGAACACCGGGGAGCTGTTTTTT. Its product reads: CASSLRHQGANTGELFF.